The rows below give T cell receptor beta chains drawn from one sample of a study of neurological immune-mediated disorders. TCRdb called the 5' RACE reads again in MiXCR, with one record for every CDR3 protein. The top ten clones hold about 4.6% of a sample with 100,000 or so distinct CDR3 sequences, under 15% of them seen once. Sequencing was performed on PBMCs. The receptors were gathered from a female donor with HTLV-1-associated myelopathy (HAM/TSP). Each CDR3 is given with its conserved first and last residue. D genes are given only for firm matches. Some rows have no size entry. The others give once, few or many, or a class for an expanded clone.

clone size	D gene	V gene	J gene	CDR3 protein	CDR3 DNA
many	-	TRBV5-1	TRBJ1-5	CASSLGQNSNQPQHF	TGCGCCAGCAGCTTGGGACAGAATAGCAATCAGCCCCAGCATTTT
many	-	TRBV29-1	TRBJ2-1	CSSRRVNEQFF	TGCAGCTCCCGACGGGTGAATGAGCAGTTCTTC
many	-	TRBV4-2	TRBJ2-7	CASSQAGSAYEQYF	TGTGCCAGCAGCCAAGCCGGATCCGCCTACGAGCAGTACTTC
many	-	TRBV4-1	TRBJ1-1	CASSQALGVTEAFF	TGCGCCAGCAGCCAAGCCTTAGGGGTTACTGAAGCTTTCTTT
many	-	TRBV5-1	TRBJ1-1	CASSLRPTYTEAFF	TGCGCCAGCAGCTTGAGACCGACGTACACTGAAGCTTTCTTT
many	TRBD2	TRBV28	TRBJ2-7	CASSLYFSGVPYEQYF	TGTGCCAGCAGTTTATACTTTAGCGGGGTGCCCTACGAGCAGTACTTC
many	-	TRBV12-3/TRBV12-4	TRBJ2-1	CASSTTIYNEQFF	TGTGCCAGCTCCACGACCATCTACAATGAGCAGTTCTTC
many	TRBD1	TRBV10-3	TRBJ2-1	CATGPGQTYNEQFF	TGTGCCACCGGTCCGGGACAGACCTACAATGAGCAGTTCTTC
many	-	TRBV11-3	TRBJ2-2	CASSKGGGDGGELFF	TGTGCCAGCAGCAAAGGGGGGGGGGACGGCGGGGAGCTGTTTTTT
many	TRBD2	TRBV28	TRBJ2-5	CASSLPSGGAGETQYF	TGTGCCAGCAGTTTACCTAGCGGGGGGGCCGGAGAGACCCAGTACTTC
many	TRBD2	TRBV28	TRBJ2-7	CASSSPRLAGGRYEQYF	TGTGCCAGCAGTTCGCCACGACTAGCGGGGGGGCGGTACGAGCAGTACTTC
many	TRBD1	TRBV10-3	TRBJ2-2	CAISAWGQGVTGELFF	TGTGCCATCAGTGCGTGGGGACAGGGAGTCACCGGGGAGCTGTTTTTT
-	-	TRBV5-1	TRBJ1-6	CASTGDSGSPLDF	TGCGCCAGCACCGGGGATTCTGGTTCACCCCTCGACTTT
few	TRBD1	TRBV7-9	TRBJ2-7	CASSPGQGGGEQYF	TGTGCCAGCAGCCCAGGACAGGGAGGTGGCGAGCAGTACTTC
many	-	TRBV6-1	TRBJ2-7	CASSRDRSGYEQYF	TGTGCCAGCAGCCGCGACAGGAGCGGCTACGAGCAGTACTTC
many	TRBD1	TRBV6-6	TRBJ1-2	CASSSRQGVDGYTF	TGTGCCAGCAGTTCCCGACAGGGGGTGGATGGCTACACCTTC